This passage covers 5 T cell receptor beta chains from one sample sequenced in a study of blood T cells in healthy people across ages. Alongside a J-beta primer mix, a sample-barcoded 5' primer served in a second PCR lasting about 7 to 12 cycles. MiXCR, run by TCRdb on the 5' RACE reads, gives a single entry per CDR3 protein. The sample lists 780,000 or so distinct CDR3 sequences; 45% to 70% were seen once. Source material: blood. These receptors were obtained from a man in his forties in good health.

The CDR3 is CASSKQPIGTINEQYF. The DNA for the CDR3 is TGTGCCAGCAGTAAACAGCCGATCGGGACGATTAATGAGCAGTACTTC. V and J are TRBV2 and TRBJ2-1; possibly TRBD1 or TRBD2 for D (5 bases each). The end of the DNA is better explained by TRBJ2-7, so the J call may be wrong. This CDR3 is 16 amino acids long. Looked up from germline, CDR1 is SNHLY and CDR2 is FYNNEI.

The gene calls are TRBV4-2 and TRBJ1-1; no reliable D call. V gave up 0 bases and J gave up 1 base, with 9 bases separating them. The CDR3 is 15 residues long. Germline CDR1 LGHNA, CDR2 YNFKEQ. As DNA, the CDR3 is TGTGCCAGCAGCCAAGAGATTGATAGGAACACTGAAGCTTTCTTT. Amino acids: CASSQEIDRNTEAFF.

The chain employs TRBV5-6 and TRBJ2-7, with D maybe TRBD1 (6 bases). Germline V gives CDR1 SGHDT, CDR2 YYEEEE. The germline V and J ends were trimmed by 3 bases and 3 bases, with 13 bases remaining between them. The CDR3 loop spans 14 amino acids. The chain's CDR3 is CASSSRRTDYEQYF. CDR3 sequence (DNA): TGTGCCAGCAGCTCGCGGAGGACAGACTACGAGCAGTACTTC.

This chain connects TRBV12-3 or TRBV12-4 to TRBJ1-1, with a weak D call TRBD1 (6 bases). The CDR3 contains 15 residues. V was shortened by 5 bases and J by 1 base, with 14 bases between the two germline ends. The CDR3 region has the DNA TGTGCCAGCAGTCCCCGGGGGCAGCAGAACACTGAAGCTTTCTTT. It encodes CASSPRGQQNTEAFF.

This clonotype was recorded a few times. The chain is built from TRBV29-1 and TRBJ1-2; D perhaps matches TRBD1 (5 bases). CDR1 and CDR2 (germline): SQVTM, ANQGSEA. The CDR3 contains 12 residues. V gave up 7 bases and J gave up 0 bases, with 9 bases separating them. The CDR3 is CSASDTNYGYTF. CDR3 sequence (DNA): TGCAGCGCTTCGGACACTAACTATGGCTACACCTTC. The full variable domain, with the rest looked up from reference TRBV29-1 and TRBJ1-2, is SAVISQKPSRDICQRGTSLTIQCQVDSQVTMMFWYRQQPGQSLTLIATANQGSEATYESGFVIDKFPISRPNLTFSTLTVSNMSPEDSSIYLCSASDTNYGYTFGSGTRLTVV.